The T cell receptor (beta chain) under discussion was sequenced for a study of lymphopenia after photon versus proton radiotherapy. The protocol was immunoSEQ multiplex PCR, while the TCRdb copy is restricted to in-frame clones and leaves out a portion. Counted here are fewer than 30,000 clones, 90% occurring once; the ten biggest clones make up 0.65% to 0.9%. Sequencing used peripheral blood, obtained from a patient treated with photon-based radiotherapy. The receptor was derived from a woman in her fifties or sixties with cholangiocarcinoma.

The CDR3 is CARSFPVRDIYTEAFF. The CDR3 nucleotides read TGTGCCAGAAGCTTTCCAGTCCGGGACATCTACACTGAAGCTTTCTTT. The chain couples TRBV5-3 to TRBJ1-1, with a weak D call TRBD1 (6 bases). TRBV5-3 belongs to the ORF category, with a function that is uncertain. The CDR3 is 16 residues long. Trimming removed 2 bases at V and 3 bases at J, with 17 bases between.